These 7 T cell receptor beta chains originate from one sample sequenced in a study of cytomegalovirus exposure and HLA in healthy donors. In the PCR, 60 Vbeta and 13 Jbeta primers were used. Repertoires were generated with immunoSEQ multiplex PCR, while TCRdb's copy carries only in-frame clones and drops some. The sample comprises roughly 120,000 clones, about 10% of which are singletons, and approximately 3% rests with the top ten. The sequenced sample consisted of PBMCs. The source of these receptors is a man in his thirties or forties in good health and CMV-seronegative.

This clone was observed a few times. V is TRBV6-5 and J is TRBJ2-2; D not resolved. V lost 3 bases and J 0 bases, leaving 8 bases between the germline ends. Germline V gene data show CDR1 as MNHEY and CDR2 as SVGAGI. This CDR3 comprises 15 residues. CDR3 nucleotides: TGTGCCAGCAGTTATGGCCAGTCGAACACCGGGGAGCTGTTTTTT. Its protein product is CASSYGQSNTGELFF.

The rearrangement links TRBV6-4 to TRBJ2-7, with D possibly matching TRBD2 (5 bases). V lost 0 bases, J lost 7 bases, and 10 bases lay in between. The CDR3 consists of 13 residues. The germline V gene has CDR1 MRHNA and CDR2 SNTAGT. The CDR3: CASSDSSTGEQYF. The CDR3 DNA is TGTGCCAGCAGTGACTCGAGCACGGGGGAGCAGTACTTC.

This clone was seen a few times. J is TRBJ1-6 and V is TRBV18, with TRBD1 matching over 9 bases. Trimming at V came to 6 bases and at J to 10 bases, leaving 22 bases not matched to a gene. This CDR3 has 19 amino acids. The germline CDR1 and CDR2 sequences are KGHSH and LQKENI. The CDR3 nucleotides read TGTGCCAGCTCGTACACCCTTTTCCCGGGACAGGGAAGTGGATCACCCCTCCACTTT. Translation: CASSYTLFPGQGSGSPLHF.

This clone appeared a few times. The CDR3 region has the DNA TGTGCCAGTAGGCAAGCGGGGTTCTACAATGAGCAGTTCTTC. It encodes CASRQAGFYNEQFF. V is TRBV19 and J is TRBJ2-1; TRBD2 aligns across 7 bases. The ends lost 6 bases at V and 3 bases at J; junction bases unmatched: 5. This CDR3 spans 14 amino acids. Germline V CDR1 and CDR2: LNHDA, SQIVND (reference sequence).

The chain has TRBV7-6 and TRBJ2-5, with 7 positions matching TRBD1. V dropped 3 bases and J dropped 4; count of bases not matched to a gene: 11. CDR3 length equals 16 residues. Per the germline V gene, CDR1 is SGHVS and CDR2 is FNYEAQ. Here the CDR3 DNA reads TGTGCCAGCAGCTTCTCCTCCGGGACAGCGCCAGAGACCCAGTACTTC. It encodes CASSFSSGTAPETQYF.

This clone occurred a few times. The chain joins TRBV4-1 to TRBJ1-5, with D possibly TRBD1 on 5 matching bases. CDR1 MGHRA and CDR2 YSYEKL come from the germline V gene. The CDR3 totals 15 residues. V was trimmed by 6 bases and J by 0 bases, leaving 12 bases between them. DNA of the CDR3: TGCGCCAGCAGTCCCGGGGGGAATAGCAATCAGCCCCAGCATTTT. It translates to CASSPGGNSNQPQHF.

This clone was recorded a few times. The chain combines TRBV6-1 with TRBJ2-7; tentative D call: TRBD2 (6 bases). CDR3 length: 12 amino acids. The germline V and J ends were trimmed by 6 bases and 9 bases, with 15 bases remaining between them. CDR1 MNHNS and CDR2 SASEGT come from the germline V gene. The CDR3: CASRPSQGGQYF. The CDR3 DNA reads TGTGCCAGCAGGCCCTCGCAGGGAGGGCAGTACTTC.